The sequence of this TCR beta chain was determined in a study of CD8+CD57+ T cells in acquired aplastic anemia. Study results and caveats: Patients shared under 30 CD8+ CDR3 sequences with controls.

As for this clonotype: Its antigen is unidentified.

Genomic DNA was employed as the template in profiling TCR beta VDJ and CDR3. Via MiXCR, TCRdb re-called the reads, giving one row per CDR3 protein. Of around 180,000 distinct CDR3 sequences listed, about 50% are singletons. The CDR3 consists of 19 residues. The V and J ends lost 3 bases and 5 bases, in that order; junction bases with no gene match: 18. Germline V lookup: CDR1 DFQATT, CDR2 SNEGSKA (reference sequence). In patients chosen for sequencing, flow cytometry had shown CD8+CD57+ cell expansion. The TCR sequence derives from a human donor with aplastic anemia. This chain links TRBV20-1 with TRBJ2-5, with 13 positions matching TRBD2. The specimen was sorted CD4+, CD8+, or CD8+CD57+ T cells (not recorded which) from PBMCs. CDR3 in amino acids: CSASSTGLAGDNGRETQYF. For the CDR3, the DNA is TGCAGTGCTAGTTCCACCGGACTAGCGGGGGACAACGGGAGGGAGACCCAGTACTTC.